This TCR beta chain was captured in a study of blood T cell repertoires in COVID-19. The CDR3 contains 15 residues. Germline V lookup: CDR1 LGHNA, CDR2 YNFKEQ. Between the trimmed V and J ends, which lost 0 bases and 2 bases, there was a span of 7 bases. This clone appeared a few times. Method: immunoSEQ multiplex PCR; TCRdb's copy keeps in-frame clones and lacks some. In the table there are 150,000 or so clones, approximately 80% of which are singletons. The clonotype was recovered from a man in his forties or fifties who had recovered from COVID-19. This chain joins TRBV4-2 and TRBJ1-4; no reliable D call. Sequencing was performed on PBMCs or T cells enriched from blood (not recorded which). CDR3 amino acids: CASSQDRLTNEKLFF. In DNA, the CDR3 is TGTGCCAGCAGCCAAGACAGGCTTACTAATGAAAAACTGTTTTTT.